The T cell receptor (beta chain) under discussion was sequenced for a study of T cell responses to AZD1222 COVID-19 vaccine (dated by TCRdb to the early 2020s). About the study as a whole: A total of over 230 trial participants underwent TCR sequencing, of whom about 200 had received two doses of AZD1222 and around 25 had received two doses of the MenACWY control vaccine. Enrollment into the trials was organized by age into subgroups of 18-55, 56-69 and 70-plus years, and those subgroups contained about 160, 30 and 59 TCR-sequenced participants, respectively.

Note on this clone: Its antigen is unknown. Within one base of it there is no much larger clone, and no base qualities were kept.

The CDR3 regions of human TCRbeta chains were subjected to immunosequencing. The original pipeline was this. Repertoire TCRs were checked for matches against a reference library of SARS-CoV-2-specific TCRs that had been generated using the MIRA antigen-specificity platform. Breadth was defined as the fraction of unique TCRs that were SARS-CoV-2-associated, and depth was defined as the fraction of total T cells that were SARS-CoV-2-associated. Using the MIRA data, each spike-specific TCR was assigned both to the spike region to which the TCR was reactive and to a CD4 or CD8 class. Log10-transformed breadth and depth values were compared by one-way ANOVA with Sidak's multiple comparisons tests. The table comes from immuneACCESS by way of TCRdb, which keeps in-frame sequences with V and J called. Part of the clones is missing from these tables; in studies checked, under half for an unresolved V gene and the rest for unknown reasons. V, J and clone size were drawn from that table, and D and trimming were deduced from the DNA. This sample lists some 130,000 clones; approximately 95% were detected once. 6% to 7% of the sample goes to the ten largest clones.

Study-wide conclusions, independent of this receptor: Because no day 14 peak-response samples were available, the repertoires could be characterized only after the peak T cell response. Epitopes outside the regions mutated in the B.1.351 and B.1.1.7 variants were reportedly recognized by nearly half of the unique spike-specific TCRs. Conclusions about previously exposed vaccinees are limited, since just five to seven AZD1222 recipients were seropositive for SARS-CoV-2 at baseline. Participants were mostly white British, with more females than males. The authors suggested clonal diversity may have been underestimated. CD4 TCRs associated with the vaccine covered the entire spike protein, and the dominant responses were in regions 160-218 and 743-854. After two AZD1222 doses, spike-specific TCR breadth and depth were significantly higher than at day 0 and than in MenACWY recipients. In the small 56-69-year group, the increase in depth fell short of significance, most likely because of low power.

Counted from cysteine to phenylalanine, this CDR3 has 13 amino acids. The kept DNA is CDR3 alone, 39 bases in frame from the first base. The junction shows trimming of 2 bases on V and 16 bases on J, plus 15 bases between the germline ends. Sequences LNHDA (CDR1) and SQIVND (CDR2) are obtained from the germline V gene (reference sequence). The intended sense of this specimen's time point label: about 28 days (+/-7) after the second vaccine dose. AZD1222 recipients given second doses at about 4 weeks or at about 12 weeks were pooled, since spike-specific TCR depth and breadth were not found to differ between the two schedules. Vaccinee samples came from UK trials COV001 and COV002, including a single-blind randomized controlled phase 2/3 trial of AZD1222 (ChAdOx1 nCoV-19) in healthy adults. For TCRbeta chain sequencing, PBMC samples were collected from trial participants at day 0 and at day 28 after the second dose.

This sequence was found in an adult who received the AZD1222 COVID-19 vaccine. In this chain, TRBV19 is recombined with TRBJ1-6; the D segment cannot be called with confidence. The specimen comprised peripheral blood, sampled 28 days after the second AZD1222 dose. DNA sequence: TGTGCCAGTAGTATAAGGTTTTCCGAACAACTCCACTTT. It encodes CASSIRFSEQLHF.